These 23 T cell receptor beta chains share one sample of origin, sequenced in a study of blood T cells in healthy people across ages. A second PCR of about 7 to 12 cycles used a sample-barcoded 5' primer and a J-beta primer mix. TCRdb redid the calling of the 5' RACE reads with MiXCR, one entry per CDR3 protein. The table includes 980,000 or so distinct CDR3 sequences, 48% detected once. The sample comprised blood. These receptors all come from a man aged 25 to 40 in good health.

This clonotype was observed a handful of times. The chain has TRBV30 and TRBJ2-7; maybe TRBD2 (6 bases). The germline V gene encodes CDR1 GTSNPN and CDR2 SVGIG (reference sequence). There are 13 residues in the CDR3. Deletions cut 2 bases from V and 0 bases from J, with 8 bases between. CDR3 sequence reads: CAWSHGSSYEQYF. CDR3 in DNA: TGTGCCTGGAGTCACGGGAGCTCCTACGAGCAGTACTTC.

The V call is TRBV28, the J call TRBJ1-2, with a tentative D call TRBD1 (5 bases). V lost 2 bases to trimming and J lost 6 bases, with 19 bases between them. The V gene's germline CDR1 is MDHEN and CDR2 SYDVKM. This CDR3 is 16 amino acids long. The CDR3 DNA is TGTGCCAGCAGTTTAATGGGGGAATGGAAACCAGATGGCTACACCTTC. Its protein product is CASSLMGEWKPDGYTF.

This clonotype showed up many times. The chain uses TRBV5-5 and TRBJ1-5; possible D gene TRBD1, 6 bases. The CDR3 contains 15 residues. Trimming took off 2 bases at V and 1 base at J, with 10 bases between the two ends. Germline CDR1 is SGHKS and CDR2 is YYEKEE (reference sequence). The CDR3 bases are TGTGCCAGCAGCTTCTGGCAGGGGAGCAATCAGCCCCAGCATTTT. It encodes CASSFWQGSNQPQHF.

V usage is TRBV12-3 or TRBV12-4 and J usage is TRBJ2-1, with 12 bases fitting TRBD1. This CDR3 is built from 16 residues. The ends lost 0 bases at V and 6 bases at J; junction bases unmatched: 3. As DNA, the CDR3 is TGTGCCAGCAGTTTAGCAAGGGACAGGGGGCGCAATGAGCAGTTCTTC. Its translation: CASSLARDRGRNEQFF.

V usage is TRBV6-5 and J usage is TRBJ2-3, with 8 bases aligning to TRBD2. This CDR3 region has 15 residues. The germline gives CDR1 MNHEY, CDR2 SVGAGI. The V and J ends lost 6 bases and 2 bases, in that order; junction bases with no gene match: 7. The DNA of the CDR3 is TGTGCCAGCAGCCTATCAGCGGGAGACACAGATACGCAGTATTTT. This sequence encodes CASSLSAGDTDTQYF.

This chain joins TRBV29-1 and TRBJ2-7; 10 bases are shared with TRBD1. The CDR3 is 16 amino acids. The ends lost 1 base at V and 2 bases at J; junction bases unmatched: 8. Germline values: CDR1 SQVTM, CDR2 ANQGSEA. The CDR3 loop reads CSVEGRQGADPYEQYF. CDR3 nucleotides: TGCAGCGTTGAAGGCAGACAGGGGGCTGATCCCTACGAGCAGTACTTC.

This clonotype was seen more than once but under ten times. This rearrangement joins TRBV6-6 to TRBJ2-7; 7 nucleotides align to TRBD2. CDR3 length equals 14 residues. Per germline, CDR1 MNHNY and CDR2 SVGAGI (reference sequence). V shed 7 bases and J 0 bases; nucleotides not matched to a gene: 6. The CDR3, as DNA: TGTGCCAGCACCCTGGGGGGGGACTCCTACGAGCAGTACTTC. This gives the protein CASTLGGDSYEQYF.

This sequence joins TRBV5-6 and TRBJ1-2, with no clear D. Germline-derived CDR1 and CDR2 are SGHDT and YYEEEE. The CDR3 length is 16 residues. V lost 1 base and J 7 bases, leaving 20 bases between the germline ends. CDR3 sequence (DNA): TGTGCCAGCAGCTTGCACAGACCTAGGGAGGACTGTGGCTACACCTTC. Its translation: CASSLHRPREDCGYTF.

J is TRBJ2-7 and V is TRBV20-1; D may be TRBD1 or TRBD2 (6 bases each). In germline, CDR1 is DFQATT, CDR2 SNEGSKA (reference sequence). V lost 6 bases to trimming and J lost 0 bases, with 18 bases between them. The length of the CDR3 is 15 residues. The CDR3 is CSAPRGGESSYEQYF. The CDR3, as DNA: TGCAGTGCCCCCAGGGGCGGGGAAAGCTCCTACGAGCAGTACTTC.

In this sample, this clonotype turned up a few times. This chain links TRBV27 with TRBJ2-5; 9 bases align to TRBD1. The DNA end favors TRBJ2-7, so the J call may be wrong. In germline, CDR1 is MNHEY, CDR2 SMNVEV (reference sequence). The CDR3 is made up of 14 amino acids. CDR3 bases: TGTGCCAGCAGGAGGGACAGGGAGGCGCTCGAGCAGTACTTC. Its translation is CASRRDREALEQYF.

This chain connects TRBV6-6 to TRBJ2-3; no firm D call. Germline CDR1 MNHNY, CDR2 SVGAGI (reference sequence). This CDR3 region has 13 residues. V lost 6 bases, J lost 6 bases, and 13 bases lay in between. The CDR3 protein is CASSRILGDTQYF. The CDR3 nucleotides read TGTGCCAGCAGCCGTATCTTAGGGGATACGCAGTATTTT.

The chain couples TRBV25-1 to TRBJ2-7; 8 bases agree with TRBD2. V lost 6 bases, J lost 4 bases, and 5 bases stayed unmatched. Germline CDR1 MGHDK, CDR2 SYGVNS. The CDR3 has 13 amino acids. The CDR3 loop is CASRGGGPYEQYF. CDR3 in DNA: TGTGCCAGCAGGGGCGGGGGGCCGTACGAGCAGTACTTC.

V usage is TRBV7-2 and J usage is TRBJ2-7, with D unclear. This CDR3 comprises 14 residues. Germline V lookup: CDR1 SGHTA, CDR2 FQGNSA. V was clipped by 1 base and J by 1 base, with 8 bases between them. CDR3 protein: CASSLEGWSYEQYF. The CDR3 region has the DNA TGTGCCAGCAGCTTAGAAGGTTGGTCCTACGAGCAGTACTTC.

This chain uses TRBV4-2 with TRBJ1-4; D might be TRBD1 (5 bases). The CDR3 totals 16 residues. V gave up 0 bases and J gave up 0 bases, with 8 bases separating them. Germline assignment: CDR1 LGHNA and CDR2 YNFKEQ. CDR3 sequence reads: CASSQEVGATNEKLFF. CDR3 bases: TGTGCCAGCAGCCAAGAAGTAGGGGCAACTAATGAAAAACTGTTTTTT.

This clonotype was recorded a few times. CDR3 region: CASSRTLDVAIQYF. Written as DNA, the CDR3 is TGTGCCAGCAGTCGAACCTTAGACGTAGCCATTCAGTACTTC. V gene TRBV2 combines with J gene TRBJ2-4; unclear D gene. The CDR3 runs to 14 residues. Looked up from germline, CDR1 is SNHLY and CDR2 is FYNNEI. Trimming took off 5 bases at V and 9 bases at J, with 17 bases between the two ends. Drawing the rest from reference TRBV2 and TRBJ2-4, the complete variable domain is EPEVTQTPSHQVTQMGQEVILRCVPISNHLYFYWYRQILGQKVEFLVSFYNNEISEKSEIFDDQFSVERPDGSNFTLKIRSTKLEDSAMYFCASSRTLDVAIQYFGAGTRLSVL.

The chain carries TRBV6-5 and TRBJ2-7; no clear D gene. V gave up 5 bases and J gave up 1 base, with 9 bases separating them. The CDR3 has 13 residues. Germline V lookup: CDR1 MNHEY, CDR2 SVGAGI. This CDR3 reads CASSKTRSYEQYF. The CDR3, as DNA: TGTGCCAGCAGTAAGACTCGTTCCTACGAGCAGTACTTC.

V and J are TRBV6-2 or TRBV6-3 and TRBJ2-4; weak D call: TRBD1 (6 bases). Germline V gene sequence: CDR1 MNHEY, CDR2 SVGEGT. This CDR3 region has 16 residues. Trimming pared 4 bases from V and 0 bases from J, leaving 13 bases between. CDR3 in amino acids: CASSSDRFLAKNIQYF. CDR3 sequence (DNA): TGTGCCAGCAGTTCCGACAGGTTCCTAGCCAAAAACATTCAGTACTTC.

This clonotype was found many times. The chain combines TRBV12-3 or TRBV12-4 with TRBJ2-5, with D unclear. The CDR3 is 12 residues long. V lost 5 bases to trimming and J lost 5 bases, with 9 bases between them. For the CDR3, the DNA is TGTGCCAGCAGTCCGATGGGCGAGACCCAGTACTTC. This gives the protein CASSPMGETQYF.

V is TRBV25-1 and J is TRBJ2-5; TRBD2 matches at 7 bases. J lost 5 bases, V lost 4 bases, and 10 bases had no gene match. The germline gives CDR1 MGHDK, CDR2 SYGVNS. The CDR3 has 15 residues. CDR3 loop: CASSGKKRGHETQYF. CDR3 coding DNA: TGTGCCAGCAGTGGGAAAAAGCGGGGCCACGAGACCCAGTACTTC.

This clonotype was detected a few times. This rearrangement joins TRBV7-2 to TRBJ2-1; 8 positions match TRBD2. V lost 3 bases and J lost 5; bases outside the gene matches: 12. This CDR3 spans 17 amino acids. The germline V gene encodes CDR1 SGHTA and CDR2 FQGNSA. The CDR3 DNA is TGTGCCAGCAGCTTTGACCAACGGGGGGGCCTGAACAATGAGCAGTTCTTC. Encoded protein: CASSFDQRGGLNNEQFF. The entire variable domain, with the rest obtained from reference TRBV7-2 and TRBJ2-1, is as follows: GAGVSQSPSNKVTEKGKDVELRCDPISGHTALYWYRQSLGQGLEFLIYFQGNSAPDKSGLPSDRFSAERTGGSVSTLTIQRTQQEDSAVYLCASSFDQRGGLNNEQFFGPGTRLTVL.

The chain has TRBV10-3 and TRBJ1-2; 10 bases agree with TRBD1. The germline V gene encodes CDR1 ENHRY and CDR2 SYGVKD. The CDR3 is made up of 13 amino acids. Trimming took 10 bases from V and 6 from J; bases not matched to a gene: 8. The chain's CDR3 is CASSGTGANGYTF. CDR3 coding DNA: TGTGCCAGCTCCGGGACAGGGGCGAATGGCTACACCTTC.

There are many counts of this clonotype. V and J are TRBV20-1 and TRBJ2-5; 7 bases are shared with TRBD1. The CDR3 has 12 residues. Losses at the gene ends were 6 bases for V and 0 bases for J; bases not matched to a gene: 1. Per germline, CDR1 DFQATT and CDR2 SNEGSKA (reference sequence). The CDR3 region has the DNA TGCAGTGCGGGGACAGACCAAGAGACCCAGTACTTC. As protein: CSAGTDQETQYF.

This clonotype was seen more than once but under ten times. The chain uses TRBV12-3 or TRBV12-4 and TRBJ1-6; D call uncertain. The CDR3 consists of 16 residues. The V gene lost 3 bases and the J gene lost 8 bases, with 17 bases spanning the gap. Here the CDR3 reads CASSLRVSLLDSPLHF. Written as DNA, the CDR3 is TGTGCCAGCAGTTTGAGAGTCTCCCTTCTCGATTCACCCCTCCACTTT.